This T cell receptor beta chain was captured in a study of response to subunit inactivated influenza vaccine. CDR3 size: 16 residues. The germline V and J ends were trimmed by 3 bases and 2 bases, with 14 bases remaining between them. TCRdb processed the RT-PCR reads anew with MiXCR; each CDR3 protein has one entry. Of hundreds of thousands of distinct CDR3 sequences listed, more than 15% are singletons. This clonotype was observed at least ten times. The receptor's source is a man between 50 and 59 years old who received an inactivated influenza vaccine. Sequenced material: PBMCs from blood, taken 11 to 12 days after vaccination. The rearrangement joins TRBV12-3 or TRBV12-4 to TRBJ2-1; D perhaps matches TRBD1 (5 bases). The CDR3: CASSLRAGITYNEQFF. DNA for the CDR3: TGTGCCAGCAGTTTGCGTGCAGGGATCACCTACAATGAGCAGTTCTTC.